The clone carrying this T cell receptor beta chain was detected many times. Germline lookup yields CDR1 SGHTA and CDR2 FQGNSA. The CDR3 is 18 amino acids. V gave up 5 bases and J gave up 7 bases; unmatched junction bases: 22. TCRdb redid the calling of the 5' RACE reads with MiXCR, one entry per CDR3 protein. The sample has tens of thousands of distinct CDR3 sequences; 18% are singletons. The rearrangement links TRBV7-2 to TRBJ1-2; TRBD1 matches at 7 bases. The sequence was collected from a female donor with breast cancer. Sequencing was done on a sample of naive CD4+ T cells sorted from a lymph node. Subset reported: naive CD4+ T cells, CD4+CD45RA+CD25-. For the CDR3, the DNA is TGTGCCAGCAGCATAGATTCCAACAGGGGACCGGATTTAAGTGGCTACACCTTC. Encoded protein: CASSIDSNRGPDLSGYTF.